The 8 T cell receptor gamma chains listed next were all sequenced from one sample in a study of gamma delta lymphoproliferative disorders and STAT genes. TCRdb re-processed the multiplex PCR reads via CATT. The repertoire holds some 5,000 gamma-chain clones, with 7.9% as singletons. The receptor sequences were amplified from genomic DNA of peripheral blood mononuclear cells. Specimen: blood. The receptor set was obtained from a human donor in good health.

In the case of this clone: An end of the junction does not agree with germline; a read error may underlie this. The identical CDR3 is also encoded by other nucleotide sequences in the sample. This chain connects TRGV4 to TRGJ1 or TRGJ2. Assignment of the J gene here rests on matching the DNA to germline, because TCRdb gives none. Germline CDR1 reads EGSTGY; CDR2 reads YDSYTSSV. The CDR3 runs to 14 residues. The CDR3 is CATWVLSHLYKKLF. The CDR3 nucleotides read TGCGCCACCTGGGTTCTATCGCACCTATATAAGAAACTCTTT.

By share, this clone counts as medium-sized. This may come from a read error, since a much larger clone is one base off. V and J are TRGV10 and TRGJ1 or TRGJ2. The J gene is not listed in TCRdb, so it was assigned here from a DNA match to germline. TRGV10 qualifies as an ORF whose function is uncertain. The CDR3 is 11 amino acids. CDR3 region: CAAWDYNKKLF. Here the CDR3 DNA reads TGTGCTGCGTGGGATTATAATAAGAAACTCTTT.

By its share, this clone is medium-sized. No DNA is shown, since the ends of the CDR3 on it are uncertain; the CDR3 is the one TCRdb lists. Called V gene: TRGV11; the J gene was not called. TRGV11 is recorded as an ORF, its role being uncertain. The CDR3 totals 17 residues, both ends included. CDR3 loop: CTTVPAGFGTLYYKKLF.

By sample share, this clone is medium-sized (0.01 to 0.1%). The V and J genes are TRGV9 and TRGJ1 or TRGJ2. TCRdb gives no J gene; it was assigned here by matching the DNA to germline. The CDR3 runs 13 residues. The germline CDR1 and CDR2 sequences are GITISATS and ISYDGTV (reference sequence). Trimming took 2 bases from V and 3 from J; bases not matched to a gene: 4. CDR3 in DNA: TGTGCCTTGTGGGAGGATCCTTATTATAAGAAACTCTTT. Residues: CALWEDPYYKKLF.

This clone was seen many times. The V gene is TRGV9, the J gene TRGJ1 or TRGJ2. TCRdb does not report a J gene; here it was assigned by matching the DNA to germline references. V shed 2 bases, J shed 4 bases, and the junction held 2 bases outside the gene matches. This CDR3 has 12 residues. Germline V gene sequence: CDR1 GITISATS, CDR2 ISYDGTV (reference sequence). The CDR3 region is CALWEEYYKKLF. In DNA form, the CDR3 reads TGTGCCTTGTGGGAGGAGTATTATAAGAAACTCTTT.

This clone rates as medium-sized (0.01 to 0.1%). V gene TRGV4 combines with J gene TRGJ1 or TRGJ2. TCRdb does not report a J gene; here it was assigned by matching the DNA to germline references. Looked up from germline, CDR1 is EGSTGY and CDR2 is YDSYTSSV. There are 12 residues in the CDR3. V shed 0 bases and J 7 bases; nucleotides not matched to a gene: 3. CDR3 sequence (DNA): TGTGCCACCTGGGATGGGAACTATAAGAAACTCTTT. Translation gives CATWDGNYKKLF.

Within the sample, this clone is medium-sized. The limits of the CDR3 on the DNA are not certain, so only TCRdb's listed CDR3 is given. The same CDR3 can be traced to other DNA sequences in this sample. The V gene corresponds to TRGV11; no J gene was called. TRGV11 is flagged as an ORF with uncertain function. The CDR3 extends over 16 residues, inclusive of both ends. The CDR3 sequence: CTTVPAGLGTGYKKLF.

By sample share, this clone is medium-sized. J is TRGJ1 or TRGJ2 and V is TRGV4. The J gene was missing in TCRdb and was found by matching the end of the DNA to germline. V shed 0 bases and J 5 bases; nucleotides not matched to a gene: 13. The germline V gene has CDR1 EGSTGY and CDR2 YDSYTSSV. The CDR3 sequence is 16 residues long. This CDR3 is CATWDGPGCPHYKKLF. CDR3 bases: TGTGCCACCTGGGATGGGCCCGGTTGCCCCCATTATAAGAAACTCTTT.